A selection of T cell receptor beta chains follows, all from one sample in a study of cytomegalovirus exposure and HLA in healthy donors. Assay used: immunoSEQ multiplex PCR; TCRdb lists only in-frame clones, some missing. Counted here are under 200,000 clones, 80% to 85% occurring once; the ten biggest clones make up roughly 2%. The material sequenced was PBMCs. The receptors originated from a human donor in good health. Each CDR3 is given with its conserved first and last residue. The D gene is left open where the match is weak.

TRBD1	TRBV23-1	TRBJ2-5	CASTSQGAGPQYF
NA	TRBV9	TRBJ2-7	CASSVAFGSGSYEQYF
NA	TRBV7-3	TRBJ1-1	CASSLRGGGTEAFF
NA	TRBV6-5	TRBJ2-5	CASSYSTGNQETQYF
NA	TRBV7-2	TRBJ2-7	CASSLSGEQYF
NA	TRBV15	TRBJ2-1	CATSRLPVAGEQFF
TRBD1	TRBV18	TRBJ2-2	CASSLTGGTTGELFF
NA	TRBV9	TRBJ1-2	CASSVSLPQDGYTF
TRBD2	TRBV6-6	TRBJ2-5	CASRGGDGPQYF
TRBD2	TRBV19	TRBJ2-3	CASRKTGGVSTDTQYF
NA	TRBV14	TRBJ1-3	CASGSKAGAGGNTIYF
TRBD2	TRBV7-3	TRBJ2-5	CASSPGLAGGQETQYF
TRBD1	TRBV14	TRBJ2-3	CASSTDRGSTQYF
TRBD1	TRBV5-1	TRBJ2-3	CASSPGTGNTDTQYF
NA	TRBV29-1	TRBJ2-1	CSLRNTYNEQFF
NA	TRBV25-1	TRBJ1-3	CASSDPPGGRAGNTIYF
TRBD2	TRBV6-5	TRBJ2-3	CACGTSGATSDTQYF
NA	TRBV7-2	TRBJ2-2	CASSFRVVSTGELFF
TRBD2	TRBV6-1	TRBJ2-3	CASSEGGGGTDTQYF
NA	TRBV4-1	TRBJ1-5	CASSRLSNQPQHF
NA	TRBV14	TRBJ1-1	CASSQTDRNTEAFF
NA	TRBV4-3	TRBJ1-2	CASSQEFPANYGYTF
TRBD1	TRBV19	TRBJ2-2	CASSRQGFGELFF
NA	TRBV5-5	TRBJ1-2	CASSLSLASYGYTF
NA	TRBV7-3	TRBJ2-1	CASSLGVNEQFF
NA	TRBV18	TRBJ1-2	CASSPRQQTNYGYTF